The 27 T cell receptor beta chains in this list originate from one sample, sequenced in a study of cytomegalovirus exposure and HLA in healthy donors (TCRdb year 2017). Libraries were prepared through the immunoSEQ multiplex PCR assay. A mixture of 60 forward primers for TCR Vbeta segments and 13 reverse primers for TCR Jbeta segments was used in the multiplex PCR. TCRdb's version of the immuneACCESS table is confined to in-frame rearrangements and falls short of the full clone set. An unresolved V gene accounts for under half of the shortfall where checked; the remainder is of unknown origin. A total of about 200,000 clones appear in this sample, 75% to 90% of them only once. The ten biggest clones cover 0.31% of the sample. Sequencing used PBMCs. The source of these receptors is a woman aged 25 to 39 in good health and CMV-seronegative.

This sequence joins TRBV2 and TRBJ2-5; maybe TRBD2 (5 bases). Between the trimmed V and J ends, which lost 3 bases and 7 bases, there was a span of 15 bases. Per the germline V gene, CDR1 is SNHLY and CDR2 is FYNNEI. This CDR3 region has 14 residues. In DNA, the CDR3 is TGTGCCAGCAGTGAGCTGGCGCGTGAGGGGACCCAGTACTTC. It translates to CASSELAREGTQYF.

The V gene is TRBV27, the J gene TRBJ2-5, with D maybe TRBD2 (6 bases). This CDR3 region has 14 residues. Between the trimmed V and J ends, which lost 5 bases and 1 base, there was a span of 11 bases. Germline V gene lookup returns CDR1 MNHEY and CDR2 SMNVEV (reference sequence). The CDR3 DNA reads as TGTGCCAGCAGTCCTGGGGGGTTCCAAGAGACCCAGTACTTC. This gives the protein CASSPGGFQETQYF.

The chain couples TRBV6-5 to TRBJ2-1; 8 bases fit TRBD2. This CDR3 is 15 amino acids long. CDR1 is MNHEY, CDR2 SVGAGI, per germline. The junction had 9 bases not matched to a gene; V was cut back by 6 bases and J by 5 bases. The chain's CDR3 is CASSIRLARNNEQFF. In DNA, the CDR3 is TGTGCCAGCAGCATAAGACTAGCGCGTAACAATGAGCAGTTCTTC.

The chain joins TRBV11-2 to TRBJ2-5, with D possibly TRBD1 on 6 matching bases. V lost 4 bases and J lost 5, with 14 bases in between. Germline V gene lookup returns CDR1 SGHAT and CDR2 FQNNGV. The length of the CDR3 is 14 residues. The CDR3 reads CASSSRGTRETQYF. For the CDR3, the DNA is TGTGCCAGCAGCTCGAGGGGGACAAGGGAGACCCAGTACTTC. Variable domain in full (rest from reference TRBV11-2 and TRBJ2-5): EAGVAQSPRYKIIEKRQSVAFWCNPISGHATLYWYQQILGQGPKLLIQFQNNGVVDDSQLPKDRFSAERLKGVDSTLKIQPAKLEDSAVYLCASSSRGTRETQYFGPGTRLLVL.

The gene calls are TRBV10-3 and TRBJ2-7; perhaps TRBD2 as D (6 bases). The CDR3 is 14 residues long. The V end was cut by 10 bases, the J end by 1 base, with 17 bases between. Germline CDR1 ENHRY, CDR2 SYGVKD. The CDR3 nucleotides are TGTGCCACGGGGAGCGGGCAGCCATCCTACGAGCAGTACTTC. Translation gives CATGSGQPSYEQYF.

This clone was observed once. The V call is TRBV9, the J call TRBJ1-2, with 7 bases matching TRBD1. Looked up from germline, CDR1 is SGDLS and CDR2 is YYNGEE. The CDR3 spans 13 residues. V was pared by 3 bases and J by 8 bases, with 7 bases of the junction left unmatched. The chain's CDR3 is CASSADRVGGYTF. DNA of the CDR3: TGTGCCAGCAGCGCCGACAGGGTAGGCGGCTACACCTTC.

This chain connects TRBV11-2 to TRBJ1-3, with D perhaps TRBD1 (6 bases). V lost 2 bases to trimming and J lost 4 bases, with 9 bases between them. This CDR3 has 14 residues. Germline V gives CDR1 SGHAT, CDR2 FQNNGV. CDR3 region: CASSLTGHGNTIYF. The CDR3 region has the DNA TGTGCCAGCAGCTTAACAGGGCACGGAAACACCATATATTTT.

The chain is built from TRBV5-8 and TRBJ2-5; a weak D match, TRBD1 (6 bases). Germline values: CDR1 SGHTS, CDR2 YDEGEE. V lost 0 bases, J lost 2 bases, and 11 bases lay in between. CDR3 length: 15 amino acids. The DNA of the CDR3 is TGTGCCAGCAGCTTGGGAAGGACAGAGCAAGAGACCCAGTACTTC. This translates into CASSLGRTEQETQYF. The whole variable domain, remainder taken from reference TRBV5-8 and TRBJ2-5, is EAGVTQSPTHLIKTRGQQATLRCSPISGHTSVYWYQQALGLGLQFLLWYDEGEERNRGNFPPRFSGRQFPNYSSELNVNALELEDSALYLCASSLGRTEQETQYFGPGTRLLVL.

The table lists this clone with a count of one. The chain joins TRBV11-2 to TRBJ2-7; 11 bases line up with TRBD2. Looked up from germline, CDR1 is SGHAT and CDR2 is FQNNGV. The V and J ends lost 5 bases and 3 bases, in that order; junction bases with no gene match: 6. The CDR3 contains 15 residues. The CDR3 loop reads CASSPGLAVYYEQYF. The CDR3 bases are TGTGCCAGCAGCCCGGGACTAGCGGTTTACTACGAGCAGTACTTC.

The rearrangement links TRBV6-1 to TRBJ1-5, with D perhaps matching TRBD1 (6 bases). V lost 4 bases to trimming and J lost 9 bases, with 13 bases between them. There are 13 residues in the CDR3. Germline CDR1 is MNHNS and CDR2 is SASEGT. CDR3: CASSAGRGLPQHF. DNA for the CDR3: TGTGCCAGCAGTGCTGGCAGGGGTCTGCCCCAGCATTTT.

The chain has TRBV4-1 and TRBJ2-1, with TRBD2 matching 10 bases. CDR1 is MGHRA and CDR2 is YSYEKL in the germline V gene. V was clipped by 4 bases and J by 7 bases; unmatched bases: 10. The CDR3 runs to 16 residues. For the CDR3, the DNA is TGCGCCAGCAGCCGCCTTGAGGGACTAGCGTCGAATGAGCAGTTCTTC. Amino acid sequence: CASSRLEGLASNEQFF.

The rearrangement joins TRBV28 to TRBJ2-3; no clear D gene. The CDR3 extends over 13 amino acids. The V gene lost 6 bases and the J gene lost 3 bases, with 10 bases spanning the gap. CDR1 and CDR2 (germline): MDHEN, SYDVKM. CDR3: CASRRIITDTQYF. The CDR3, as DNA: TGTGCCAGCAGGCGGATCATAACAGATACGCAGTATTTT.

The rearrangement links TRBV28 to TRBJ1-5; D might be TRBD1 (6 bases). Trimming left V 6 bases short and J 5 bases short, with 14 bases between. Per germline, CDR1 MDHEN and CDR2 SYDVKM. The CDR3 is made up of 14 amino acids. The CDR3 is CASRTQGIYQPQHF. Here the CDR3 DNA reads TGTGCCAGCAGAACCCAGGGGATATATCAGCCCCAGCATTTT.

The chain uses TRBV30 and TRBJ1-1; 9 bases match TRBD1. J gave up 7 bases and V 5 bases, and 5 bases lay outside the gene matches. Looked up from germline, CDR1 is GTSNPN and CDR2 is SVGIG (reference sequence). The CDR3 sequence is 12 residues long. The DNA for the CDR3 is TGTGCCTGGCGGACAGGGGCGGATGAAGCTTTCTTT. Its translation is CAWRTGADEAFF.

V and J are TRBV27 and TRBJ2-1, with D perhaps TRBD2 (5 bases). Germline CDR1 is MNHEY and CDR2 is SMNVEV (reference sequence). The V and J ends lost 3 bases and 0 bases respectively, with 6 bases between them. The CDR3 loop spans 14 amino acids. CDR3 nucleotides: TGTGCCAGCAGTTTGACTAACTCCTACAATGAGCAGTTCTTC. It codes for CASSLTNSYNEQFF.

This clone was seen a handful of times. The DNA for the CDR3 is TGTGCCAGCAGCTTGACGCGGGGGGCTAGCACAGATACGCAGTATTTT. It yields the protein CASSLTRGASTDTQYF. The V call is TRBV5-4, the J call TRBJ2-3; 8 nucleotides agree with TRBD2. V shed 1 base, J shed 0 bases, and the junction held 4 bases outside the gene matches. Germline V CDR1 and CDR2: SGHNT, YYREEE (reference sequence). CDR3 size: 16 residues.

This chain links TRBV18 with TRBJ2-2; TRBD1 aligns across 8 bases. CDR3 size: 17 residues. Looked up from germline, CDR1 is KGHSH and CDR2 is LQKENI. V shed 3 bases, J shed 4 bases, and the junction held 10 bases outside the gene matches. The CDR3 coding sequence is TGTGCCAGCTCACCCGACAGGGGAGGTCGTGGCACCGGGGAGCTGTTTTTT. Protein sequence: CASSPDRGGRGTGELFF.

The rearrangement links TRBV11-3 to TRBJ2-3; D is unresolved. The germline V gene has CDR1 SGHNT and CDR2 YENEEA. V dropped 1 base and J dropped 1 base, with 9 bases sitting between them. The CDR3 contains 15 residues. The CDR3: CASSLGLQGTDTQYF. CDR3 DNA: TGTGCCAGCAGCTTAGGGCTCCAGGGCACAGATACGCAGTATTTT.

The V call is TRBV28, the J call TRBJ1-1; no clear D gene. The CDR3 is 11 amino acids. CDR1 MDHEN and CDR2 SYDVKM come from the germline V gene. Trimming stripped 6 bases from V and 9 bases from J, with 11 bases between. This CDR3 reads CASRGRPKAFF. CDR3 bases: TGTGCCAGCAGGGGCAGACCAAAAGCTTTCTTT.

J is TRBJ2-6 and V is TRBV18; D gene ambiguous. Germline CDR1 KGHSH, CDR2 LQKENI. With 2 bases removed from V and 0 bases from J, the gap between germline ends came to 8 bases. The CDR3 length is 16 residues. In nucleotides, the CDR3 is TGTGCCAGCTCACCAATGGCAGACTCTGGGGCCAACGTCCTGACTTTC. Protein sequence: CASSPMADSGANVLTF.

The chain has TRBV19 and TRBJ1-2; D gene unclear. The CDR3 runs 14 residues. Germline V CDR1 and CDR2: LNHDA, SQIVND (reference sequence). The V end lost 3 bases, the J end lost 3 bases, and 11 bases lay between the germline ends. The CDR3 region is CASSIGGFDYGYTF. The CDR3 DNA reads as TGTGCCAGTAGTATTGGAGGGTTTGACTATGGCTACACCTTC.

This clone has a single count. The rearrangement links TRBV28 to TRBJ1-3, with D perhaps TRBD1 (5 bases). Germline V gene sequence: CDR1 MDHEN, CDR2 SYDVKM. V dropped 6 bases and J dropped 0 bases, with 9 bases sitting between them. The CDR3 covers 14 residues. In nucleotides, the CDR3 is TGTGCCAGCAGCCGACAGTTCTCTGGAAACACCATATATTTT. It is translated as CASSRQFSGNTIYF.

The chain has TRBV19 and TRBJ1-4, with 7 bases matching TRBD1. Germline V lookup: CDR1 LNHDA, CDR2 SQIVND (reference sequence). The CDR3 is 14 residues long. Losses at the gene ends were 6 bases for V and 10 bases for J; bases not matched to a gene: 11. This CDR3 reads CASRDRALMGKLFF. The CDR3 DNA reads TGTGCCAGTAGAGACAGGGCCCTCATGGGAAAACTGTTTTTT.

The J gene is TRBJ1-1, the V gene TRBV19; 8 positions agree with TRBD1. The ends lost 2 bases at V and 0 bases at J; junction bases unmatched: 8. The CDR3 covers 17 residues. Germline assignment: CDR1 LNHDA and CDR2 SQIVND (reference sequence). The CDR3 DNA reads as TGTGCCAGTAGTATAAGGTGGACAGGGTGGATGAACACTGAAGCTTTCTTT. Protein sequence: CASSIRWTGWMNTEAFF.

This clone was found once. V usage is TRBV30 and J usage is TRBJ1-3; 12 bases match TRBD1. Germline V gene data show CDR1 as GTSNPN and CDR2 as SVGIG (reference sequence). The CDR3 totals 16 residues. Trimming took 0 bases from V and 2 from J; bases not matched to a gene: 2. In DNA form, the CDR3 reads TGTGCCTGGAGTGTACGGGACAGGGGGCCTGGAAACACCATATATTTT. Translation: CAWSVRDRGPGNTIYF.

The table lists this clone with a count of one. The CDR3 sequence: CASSPDSFSYNEQFF. The CDR3, as DNA: TGTGCCAGCAGTCCCGACTCCTTCTCCTACAATGAGCAGTTCTTC. This chain joins TRBV27 and TRBJ2-1; D is undetermined. V was trimmed by 5 bases and J by 0 bases, leaving 11 bases between them. From germline, CDR1 is MNHEY and CDR2 SMNVEV (reference sequence). This CDR3 has 15 residues.

The CDR3 reads CSVSSTGEKLFF. CDR3 coding DNA: TGCAGCGTTTCCAGTACAGGCGAAAAACTGTTTTTT. The chain joins TRBV29-1 to TRBJ1-4; possibly TRBD1 for D (5 bases). In germline, CDR1 is SQVTM, CDR2 ANQGSEA. Trimming took off 5 bases at V and 8 bases at J, with 12 bases between the two ends. The CDR3 extends over 12 amino acids.